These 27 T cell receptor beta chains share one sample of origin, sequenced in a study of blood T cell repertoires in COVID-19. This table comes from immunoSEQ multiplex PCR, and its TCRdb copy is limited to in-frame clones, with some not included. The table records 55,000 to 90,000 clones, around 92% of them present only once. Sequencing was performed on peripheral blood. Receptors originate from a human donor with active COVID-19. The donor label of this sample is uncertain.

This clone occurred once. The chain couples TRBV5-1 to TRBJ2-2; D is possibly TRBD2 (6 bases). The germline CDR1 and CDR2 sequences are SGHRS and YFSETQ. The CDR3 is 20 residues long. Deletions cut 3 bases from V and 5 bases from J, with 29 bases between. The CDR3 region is CASSSFLGTFRTEVTGELFF. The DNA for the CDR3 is TGCGCCAGCAGCTCTTTCCTTGGGACTTTTAGAACAGAGGTTACCGGGGAGCTGTTTTTT. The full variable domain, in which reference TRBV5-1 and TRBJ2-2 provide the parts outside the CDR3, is KAGVTQTPRYLIKTRGQQVTLSCSPISGHRSVSWYQQTPGQGLQFLFEYFSETQRNKGNFPGRFSGRQFSNSRSEMNVSTLELGDSALYLCASSSFLGTFRTEVTGELFFGEGSRLTVL.

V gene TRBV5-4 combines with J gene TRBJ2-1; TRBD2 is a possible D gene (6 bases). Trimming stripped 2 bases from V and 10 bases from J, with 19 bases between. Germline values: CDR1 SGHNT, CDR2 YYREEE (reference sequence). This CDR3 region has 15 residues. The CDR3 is CASSFFGTGTHEQFF. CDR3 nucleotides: TGTGCCAGCAGCTTCTTCGGGACGGGGACTCACGAGCAGTTCTTC.

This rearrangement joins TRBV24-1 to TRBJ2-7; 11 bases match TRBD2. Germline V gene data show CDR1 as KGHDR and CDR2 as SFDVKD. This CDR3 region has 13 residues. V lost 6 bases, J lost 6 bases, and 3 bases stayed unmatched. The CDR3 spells CATSNLAGGEQYF. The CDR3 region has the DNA TGTGCCACCAGTAACCTAGCGGGAGGCGAGCAGTACTTC.

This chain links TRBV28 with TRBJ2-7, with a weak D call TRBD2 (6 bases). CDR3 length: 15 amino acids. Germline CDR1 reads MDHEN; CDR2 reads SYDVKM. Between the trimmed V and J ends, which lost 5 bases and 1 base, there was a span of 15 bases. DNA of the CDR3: TGTGCCAGCAGTGGGGGGAGCGTGGAATCCTACGAGCAGTACTTC. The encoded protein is CASSGGSVESYEQYF. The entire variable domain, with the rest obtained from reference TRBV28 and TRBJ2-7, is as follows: DVKVTQSSRYLVKRTGEKVFLECVQDMDHENMFWYRQDPGLGLRLIYFSYDVKMKEKGDIPEGYSVSREKKERFSLILESASTNQTSMYLCASSGGSVESYEQYFGPGTRLTVT.

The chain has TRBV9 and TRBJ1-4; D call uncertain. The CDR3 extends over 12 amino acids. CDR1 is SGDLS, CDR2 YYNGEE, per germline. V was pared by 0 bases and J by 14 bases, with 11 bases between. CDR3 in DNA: TGTGCCAGCAGCGTAGGATGGGAGACGCTGTTTTTT. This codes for CASSVGWETLFF.

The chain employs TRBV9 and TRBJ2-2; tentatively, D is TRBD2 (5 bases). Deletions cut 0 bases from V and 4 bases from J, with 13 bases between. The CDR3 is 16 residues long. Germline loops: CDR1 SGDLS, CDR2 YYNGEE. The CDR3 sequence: CASSVEEGGLTGELFF. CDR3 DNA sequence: TGTGCCAGCAGCGTAGAAGAGGGCGGCCTCACCGGGGAGCTGTTTTTT.

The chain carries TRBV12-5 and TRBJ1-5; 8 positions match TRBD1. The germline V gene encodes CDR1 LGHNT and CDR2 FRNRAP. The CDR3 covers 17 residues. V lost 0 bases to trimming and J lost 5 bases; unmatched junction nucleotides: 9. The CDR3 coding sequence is TGTGCTAGTGGTTTGGTACGGACAGGGATCGTCGATCAGCCCCAGCATTTT. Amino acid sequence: CASGLVRTGIVDQPQHF.

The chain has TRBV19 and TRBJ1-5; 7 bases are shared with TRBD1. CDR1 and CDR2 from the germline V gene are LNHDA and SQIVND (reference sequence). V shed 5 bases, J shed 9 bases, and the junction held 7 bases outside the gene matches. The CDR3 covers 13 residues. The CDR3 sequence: CASSEGGGSPQHF. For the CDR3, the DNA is TGTGCCAGTAGTGAAGGGGGCGGTTCGCCCCAGCATTTT.

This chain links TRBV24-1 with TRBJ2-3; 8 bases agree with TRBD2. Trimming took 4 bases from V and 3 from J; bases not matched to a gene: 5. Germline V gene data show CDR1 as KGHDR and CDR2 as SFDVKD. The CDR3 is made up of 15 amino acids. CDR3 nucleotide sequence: TGTGCCACCAGTGACCCCGGGGGGGCTACAGATACGCAGTATTTT. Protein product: CATSDPGGATDTQYF.

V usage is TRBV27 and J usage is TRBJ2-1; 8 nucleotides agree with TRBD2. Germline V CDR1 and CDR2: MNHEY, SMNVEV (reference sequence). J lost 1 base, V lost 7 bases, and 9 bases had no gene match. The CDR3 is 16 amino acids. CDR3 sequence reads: CASIGTGLASYNEQFF. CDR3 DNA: TGTGCCAGCATTGGAACCGGACTAGCTTCCTACAATGAGCAGTTCTTC.

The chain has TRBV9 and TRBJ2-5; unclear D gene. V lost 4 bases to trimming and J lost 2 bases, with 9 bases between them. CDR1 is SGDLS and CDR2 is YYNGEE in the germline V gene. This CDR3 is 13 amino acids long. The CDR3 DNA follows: TGTGCCAGCAGCCAGCGAGGTCAAGAGACCCAGTACTTC. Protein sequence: CASSQRGQETQYF.

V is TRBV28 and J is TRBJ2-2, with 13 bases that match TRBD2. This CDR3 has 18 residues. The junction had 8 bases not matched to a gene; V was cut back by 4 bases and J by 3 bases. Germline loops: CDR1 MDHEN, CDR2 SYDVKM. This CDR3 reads CASSSPGLAGVDTGELFF. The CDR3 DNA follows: TGTGCCAGCAGTTCCCCAGGACTAGCGGGAGTTGACACCGGGGAGCTGTTTTTT.

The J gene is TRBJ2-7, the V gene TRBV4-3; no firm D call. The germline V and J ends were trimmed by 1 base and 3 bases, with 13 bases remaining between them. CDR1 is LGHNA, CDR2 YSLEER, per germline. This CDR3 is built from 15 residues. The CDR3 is CASSQAPFGDYEQYF. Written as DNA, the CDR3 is TGCGCCAGCAGCCAAGCCCCTTTCGGAGACTACGAGCAGTACTTC.

The chain's CDR3 is CARPPGQGQGEAFF. The CDR3 DNA is TGTGCCCGCCCCCCGGGACAGGGGCAAGGTGAAGCTTTCTTT. The genes are TRBV28 and TRBJ1-1; 10 nucleotides align to TRBD1. V dropped 11 bases and J dropped 7; count of bases not matched to a gene: 13. CDR3 length: 14 residues. The germline gives CDR1 MDHEN, CDR2 SYDVKM.

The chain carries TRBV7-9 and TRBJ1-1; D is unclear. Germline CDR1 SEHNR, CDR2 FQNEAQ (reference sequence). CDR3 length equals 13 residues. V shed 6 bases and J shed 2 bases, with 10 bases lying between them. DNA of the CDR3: TGTGCCAGCAGTTCGAGATTAAACACTGAAGCTTTCTTT. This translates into CASSSRLNTEAFF.

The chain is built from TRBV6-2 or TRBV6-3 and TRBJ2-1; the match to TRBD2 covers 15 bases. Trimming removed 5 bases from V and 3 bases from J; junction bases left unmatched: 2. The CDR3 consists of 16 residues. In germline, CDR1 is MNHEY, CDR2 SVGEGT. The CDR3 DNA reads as TGTGCCAGCAGTGGGACTAGCGGGAGGTTCTACAATGAGCAGTTCTTC. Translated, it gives CASSGTSGRFYNEQFF.

The CDR3 is CASSTTSGRNLDTQYF. CDR3 bases: TGTGCCAGCAGCACCACTAGCGGGAGGAATTTGGATACGCAGTATTTT. The gene calls are TRBV5-6 and TRBJ2-3, with 12 bases identical to TRBD2. The CDR3 runs 16 residues. Germline V gene lookup returns CDR1 SGHDT and CDR2 YYEEEE. With V trimmed by 4 bases and J by 6 bases, 9 bases remained unmatched.

This chain's CDR3 is CASSPVGEVVEQYF. The CDR3 DNA is TGTGCCAGCTCACCAGTCGGGGAGGTGGTTGAGCAGTACTTC. This chain connects TRBV18 to TRBJ2-7; D is possibly TRBD2 (6 bases). The CDR3 extends over 14 amino acids. V was cut by 2 bases and J by 7 bases, with 15 bases left in between. Looked up from germline, CDR1 is KGHSH and CDR2 is LQKENI. Combining the CDR3 with reference TRBV18 and TRBJ2-7 gives the whole variable domain NAGVMQNPRHLVRRRGQEARLRCSPMKGHSHVYWYRQLPEEGLKFMVYLQKENIIDESGMPKERFSAEFPKEGPSILRIQQVVRGDSAAYFCASSPVGEVVEQYFGPGTRLTVT.

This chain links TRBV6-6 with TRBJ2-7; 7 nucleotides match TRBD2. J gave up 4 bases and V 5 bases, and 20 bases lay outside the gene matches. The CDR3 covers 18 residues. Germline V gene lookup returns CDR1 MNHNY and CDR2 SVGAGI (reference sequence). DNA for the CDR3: TGTGCCAGCAGTCCTCTCCTCAGCGGGATGACCCGAACTTACGAGCAGTACTTC. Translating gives CASSPLLSGMTRTYEQYF.

CDR3 amino acids: CASSEAGGRNSPLHF. In DNA, the CDR3 is TGTGCCAGCAGTGAAGCAGGGGGCCGGAATTCACCCCTCCACTTT. The chain has TRBV2 and TRBJ1-6; 7 bases align to TRBD1. V shed 0 bases and J 7 bases; nucleotides not matched to a gene: 3. The CDR3 is made up of 15 amino acids. The V gene's germline CDR1 is SNHLY and CDR2 FYNNEI.

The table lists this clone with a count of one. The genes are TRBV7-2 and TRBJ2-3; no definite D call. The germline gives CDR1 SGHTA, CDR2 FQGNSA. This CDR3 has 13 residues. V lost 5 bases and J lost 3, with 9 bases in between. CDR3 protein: CASSISVTDTQYF. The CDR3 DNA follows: TGTGCCAGCAGCATATCCGTAACAGATACGCAGTATTTT.

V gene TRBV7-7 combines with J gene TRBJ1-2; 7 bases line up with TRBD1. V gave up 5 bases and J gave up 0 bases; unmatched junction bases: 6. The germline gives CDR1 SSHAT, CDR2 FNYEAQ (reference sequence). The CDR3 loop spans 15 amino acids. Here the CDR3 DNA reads TGTGCCAGCAGCACTAGACAGGGACCTAACTATGGCTACACCTTC. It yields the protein CASSTRQGPNYGYTF.

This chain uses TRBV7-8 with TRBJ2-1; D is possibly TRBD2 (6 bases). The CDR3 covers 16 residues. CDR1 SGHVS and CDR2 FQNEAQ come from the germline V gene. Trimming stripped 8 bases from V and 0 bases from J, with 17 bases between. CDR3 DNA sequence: TGTGCCAGCGGCCGCGGCGGGGTCGCCTCCTACAATGAGCAGTTCTTC. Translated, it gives CASGRGGVASYNEQFF.

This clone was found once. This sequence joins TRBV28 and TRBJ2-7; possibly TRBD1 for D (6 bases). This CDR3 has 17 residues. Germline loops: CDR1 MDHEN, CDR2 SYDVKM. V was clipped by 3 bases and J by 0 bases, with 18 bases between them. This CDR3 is CASSFYQAGAFSYEQYF. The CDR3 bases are TGTGCCAGCAGTTTCTACCAGGCAGGGGCATTCTCCTACGAGCAGTACTTC.

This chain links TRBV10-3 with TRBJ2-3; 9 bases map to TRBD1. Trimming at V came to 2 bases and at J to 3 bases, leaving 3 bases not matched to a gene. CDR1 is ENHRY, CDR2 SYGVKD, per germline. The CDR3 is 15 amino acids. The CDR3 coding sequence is TGTGCCATCAGTGAGGAACAGGGGGCGACAGATACGCAGTATTTT. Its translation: CAISEEQGATDTQYF.

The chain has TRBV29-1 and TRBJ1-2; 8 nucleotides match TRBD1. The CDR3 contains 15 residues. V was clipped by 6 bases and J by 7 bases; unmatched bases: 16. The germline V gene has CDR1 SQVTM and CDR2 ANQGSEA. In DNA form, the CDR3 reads TGCAGCGTCGACACTCAGACTCAGGGGGCTGCTGGCTACACCTTC. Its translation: CSVDTQTQGAAGYTF.

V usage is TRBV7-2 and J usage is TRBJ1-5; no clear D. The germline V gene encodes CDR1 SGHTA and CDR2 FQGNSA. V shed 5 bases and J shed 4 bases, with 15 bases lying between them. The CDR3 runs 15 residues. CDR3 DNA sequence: TGTGCCAGCAGCGCGACTGCAAATGGGAATCAGCCCCAGCATTTT. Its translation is CASSATANGNQPQHF.